A selection of T cell receptor beta chains follows, all from one sample in a study of Tregs in tolerant kidney transplant recipients. TCRdb's copy holds only in-frame clones and misses some; the assay was immunoSEQ multiplex PCR. The table records tens of thousands of clones, 84% of them present only once. Sequenced material: CD4+ T cells from blood. The receptors were gathered from a human donor in good health. The CDR3 runs from the conserved cysteine through the conserved F or W. A D gene is named only where the DNA matches it firmly. Clone size is given for some rows only: seen once, a few or many times, or a class if the clone is expanded.

CDR3 DNA: TGTGCCAGCAGCTTTGGGGAGTACACTGAAGCTTTCTTT
CDR3 protein: CASSFGEYTEAFF
D gene: NA
clone size: NA
J gene: TRBJ1-1
CDR3 length: 13
V gene: TRBV7-9

CDR3 DNA: TGTGCCAGCAGCTTAGGGGGAGTCACAGATACGCAGTATTTT
CDR3 protein: CASSLGGVTDTQYF
D gene: NA
clone size: NA
J gene: TRBJ2-3
CDR3 length: 14
V gene: TRBV11-3

CDR3 DNA: TGTGCCAGCATCGGGACATCAAACACCGGGGAGCTGTTTTTT
CDR3 protein: CASIGTSNTGELFF
D gene: NA
clone size: NA
J gene: TRBJ2-2
CDR3 length: 14
V gene: TRBV2

CDR3 DNA: TGTGCCAGCAGCTTTTTGGCCGGGGGGAAAGCTTTCTTT
CDR3 protein: CASSFLAGGKAFF
D gene: NA
clone size: NA
J gene: TRBJ1-1
CDR3 length: 13
V gene: TRBV7-8

CDR3 DNA: TGCAGCGTAATTACATTTTACACTGAAGCTTTCTTT
CDR3 protein: CSVITFYTEAFF
D gene: NA
clone size: once
J gene: TRBJ1-1
CDR3 length: 12
V gene: TRBV29-1

CDR3 DNA: TGTGCCAGCAGCTCCCTTTCCAGCTCCTACAATGAGCAGTTCTTC
CDR3 protein: CASSSLSSSYNEQFF
D gene: NA
clone size: NA
J gene: TRBJ2-1
CDR3 length: 15
V gene: TRBV11-2

CDR3 DNA: TGTGCCAGCAGCGCCAGAGGGGGGGCACCGAGCACCCAGTACTTC
CDR3 protein: CASSARGGAPSTQYF
D gene: NA
clone size: NA
J gene: TRBJ2-5
CDR3 length: 15
V gene: TRBV9

CDR3 DNA: TGTGCCAGCAGCTTAGTACGTCGGGACAACCAGTACTTC
CDR3 protein: CASSLVRRDNQYF
D gene: NA
clone size: NA
J gene: TRBJ2-7
CDR3 length: 13
V gene: TRBV7-2

CDR3 DNA: TGTGCCAGCCTTCACCGGGACAGGGCCACAGATACGCAGTATTTT
CDR3 protein: CASLHRDRATDTQYF
D gene: TRBD1
clone size: NA
J gene: TRBJ2-3
CDR3 length: 15
V gene: TRBV2

CDR3 DNA: TGTGCCAGCAGCGGCGGGGGGGGAGGCTACACCTTC
CDR3 protein: CASSGGGGGYTF
D gene: NA
clone size: few
J gene: TRBJ1-2
CDR3 length: 12
V gene: TRBV6-7

CDR3 DNA: TGTGCAAGTCGCTTAGGGGACAGCAATTCACCCCTCCACTTT
CDR3 protein: CASRLGDSNSPLHF
D gene: NA
clone size: NA
J gene: TRBJ1-6
CDR3 length: 14
V gene: TRBV12-2

CDR3 DNA: TGTGCCAGCTCCCGGTCACGGGGCACGGGCGAGCAGTACTTC
CDR3 protein: CASSRSRGTGEQYF
D gene: NA
clone size: NA
J gene: TRBJ2-7
CDR3 length: 14
V gene: TRBV18

CDR3 DNA: TGTGCCAGCTCACCTTACAGGGGAAGGAGCACTGAAGCTTTCTTT
CDR3 protein: CASSPYRGRSTEAFF
D gene: TRBD1
clone size: NA
J gene: TRBJ1-1
CDR3 length: 15
V gene: TRBV18

CDR3 DNA: TGCGCCAGCAGCCAATTGGAAGGGGGACACGAGCAGTACTTC
CDR3 protein: CASSQLEGGHEQYF
D gene: NA
clone size: NA
J gene: TRBJ2-7
CDR3 length: 14
V gene: TRBV4-3

CDR3 DNA: TGTGCCAGCAGCAGAGGGGGAGAAATCTATGGCTACACCTTC
CDR3 protein: CASSRGGEIYGYTF
D gene: NA
clone size: NA
J gene: TRBJ1-2
CDR3 length: 14
V gene: TRBV5-4

CDR3 DNA: TGCGCCAGCAGCTTCCAGCGGGATTCAGGGACAGATACGCAGTATTTT
CDR3 protein: CASSFQRDSGTDTQYF
D gene: TRBD2
clone size: NA
J gene: TRBJ2-3
CDR3 length: 16
V gene: TRBV5-1

CDR3 DNA: TGTGCCAGCAGCTACCTCCATAGATACACCGGGGAGCTGTTTTTT
CDR3 protein: CASSYLHRYTGELFF
D gene: NA
clone size: NA
J gene: TRBJ2-2
CDR3 length: 15
V gene: TRBV7-2

CDR3 DNA: TGTGCCAGCAGCTTAAATGGCGCCGAGCAGTACTTC
CDR3 protein: CASSLNGAEQYF
D gene: NA
clone size: NA
J gene: TRBJ2-7
CDR3 length: 12
V gene: TRBV11-2

CDR3 DNA: TGTGCCAGCAGCTCGATAGGGACTACGGTTGGCTACACCTTC
CDR3 protein: CASSSIGTTVGYTF
D gene: NA
clone size: few
J gene: TRBJ1-2
CDR3 length: 14
V gene: TRBV7-9

CDR3 DNA: TGTGCCAGCAGTGGCCCCGGGGGGGACTATGGCTACACCTTC
CDR3 protein: CASSGPGGDYGYTF
D gene: NA
clone size: NA
J gene: TRBJ1-2
CDR3 length: 14
V gene: TRBV6-1

CDR3 DNA: TGTGCCAGCAGCAAACTACAGGTCACTGGGGCCAACGTCCTGACTTTC
CDR3 protein: CASSKLQVTGANVLTF
D gene: NA
clone size: NA
J gene: TRBJ2-6
CDR3 length: 16
V gene: TRBV7-9

CDR3 DNA: TGTGCCAGCAGTGAAACTAGGACAGTTGGGTATTTT
CDR3 protein: CASSETRTVGYF
D gene: NA
clone size: NA
J gene: TRBJ2-3
CDR3 length: 12
V gene: TRBV6-1

CDR3 DNA: TGTGCCAGCACCTATCATCAGCCCCAGCATTTT
CDR3 protein: CASTYHQPQHF
D gene: NA
clone size: few
J gene: TRBJ1-5
CDR3 length: 11
V gene: TRBV21-1

CDR3 DNA: TGTGCCAGCAGCCAGGGACTAGCGGGGAAGGAAAGAGAGACCCAGTACTTC
CDR3 protein: CASSQGLAGKERETQYF
D gene: TRBD2
clone size: NA
J gene: TRBJ2-5
CDR3 length: 17
V gene: TRBV5-6

CDR3 DNA: TGCGCCAGCAGCTTGGGGGACTTAGAAGGGGAGACCCAGTACTTC
CDR3 protein: CASSLGDLEGETQYF
D gene: NA
clone size: NA
J gene: TRBJ2-5
CDR3 length: 15
V gene: TRBV5-1

CDR3 DNA: TGTGCTAGTGGTTTGGCGGGACTAGCGGGGGGTGTCGTCAATGAGCAGTTCTTC
CDR3 protein: CASGLAGLAGGVVNEQFF
D gene: TRBD2
clone size: NA
J gene: TRBJ2-1
CDR3 length: 18
V gene: TRBV12-5

CDR3 DNA: TGTGCCAGCAGGGGGACTAGCTACAATGAGCAGTTCTTC
CDR3 protein: CASRGTSYNEQFF
D gene: TRBD2
clone size: NA
J gene: TRBJ2-1
CDR3 length: 13
V gene: TRBV27

CDR3 DNA: TGTGCCAGCAGTGAACGGGCAGGCTACGAGCAGTACTTC
CDR3 protein: CASSERAGYEQYF
D gene: NA
clone size: NA
J gene: TRBJ2-7
CDR3 length: 13
V gene: TRBV6-1

CDR3 DNA: TGTGCCAGCAGTTACTCTACGGAACCTCACACAGATACGCAGTATTTT
CDR3 protein: CASSYSTEPHTDTQYF
D gene: NA
clone size: NA
J gene: TRBJ2-3
CDR3 length: 16
V gene: TRBV6-6

CDR3 DNA: TGTGCCAGCAGTTCGGGGCCGGGGGAGACCCAGTACTTC
CDR3 protein: CASSSGPGETQYF
D gene: NA
clone size: once
J gene: TRBJ2-5
CDR3 length: 13
V gene: TRBV6-1

CDR3 DNA: TGTGCCTGGAAGCGGAACAGCCTGGGCACCGGGGAGCTGTTTTTT
CDR3 protein: CAWKRNSLGTGELFF
D gene: NA
clone size: NA
J gene: TRBJ2-2
CDR3 length: 15
V gene: TRBV30